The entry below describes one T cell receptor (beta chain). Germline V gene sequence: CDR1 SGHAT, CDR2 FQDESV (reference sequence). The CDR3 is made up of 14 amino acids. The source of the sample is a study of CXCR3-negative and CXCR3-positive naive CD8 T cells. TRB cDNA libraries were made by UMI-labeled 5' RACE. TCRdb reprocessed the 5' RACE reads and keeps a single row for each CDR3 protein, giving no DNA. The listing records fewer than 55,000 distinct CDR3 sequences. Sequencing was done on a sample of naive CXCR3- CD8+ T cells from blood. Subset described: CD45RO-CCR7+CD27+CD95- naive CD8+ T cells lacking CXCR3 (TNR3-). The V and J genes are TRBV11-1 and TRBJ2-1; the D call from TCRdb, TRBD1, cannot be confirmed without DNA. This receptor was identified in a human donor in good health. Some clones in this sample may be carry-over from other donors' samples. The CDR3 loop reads CASSPRGNYNEQFF.